The next 8 T cell receptor beta chains were all read from a single sample in a study of graft-versus-host responses after intestinal transplantation. Researchers processed graft tissue to release intraepithelial and lamina propria lymphocytes. The data were produced by immunoSEQ multiplex PCR, yet TCRdb's version contains in-frame clones alone and is incomplete. This table holds about 17,000 clones, around 79% found once. The specimen was ileum tissue, collected almost 470 days after intestinal transplant. The receptors come from a human patient who received an intestinal transplant, so some T cells may come from the graft donor.

The chain links TRBV5-1 to TRBJ1-1; TRBD1 matches 7 bases. V shed 4 bases and J 1 base; nucleotides not matched to a gene: 7. The germline CDR1 and CDR2 sequences are SGHRS and YFSETQ. The length of the CDR3 is 15 residues. CDR3: CASSPAGTENTEAFF. Here the CDR3 DNA reads TGCGCCAGCAGCCCCGCCGGGACAGAGAACACTGAAGCTTTCTTT.

The table lists this clone with a count of one. The CDR3 region has the DNA TGTGCCTGGAGTTCAACAGGGGGCCCGAACACTGAAGCTTTCTTT. This sequence encodes CAWSSTGGPNTEAFF. The rearrangement links TRBV30 to TRBJ1-1; TRBD1 matches 9 bases. CDR1 and CDR2 (germline): GTSNPN, SVGIG (reference sequence). Losses at the gene ends were 2 bases for V and 1 base for J; bases not matched to a gene: 5. The CDR3 covers 15 residues.

The chain employs TRBV5-8 and TRBJ1-3; TRBD1 aligns across 8 bases. Looked up from germline, CDR1 is SGHTS and CDR2 is YDEGEE. V was clipped by 2 bases and J by 2 bases; unmatched bases: 3. The CDR3 is 15 amino acids. The CDR3 DNA is TGTGCCAGCAGCTTCATACAGGGGGCTGGAAACACCATATATTTT. Translated, it gives CASSFIQGAGNTIYF.

This clone qualifies as large (0.1 to 1%). This chain joins TRBV4-1 and TRBJ2-1, with TRBD2 identical over 9 bases. V lost 4 bases, J lost 7 bases, and 11 bases stayed unmatched. This CDR3 is built from 16 residues. Germline V CDR1 and CDR2: MGHRA, YSYEKL. This CDR3 reads CASSPSGLAPTNEQFF. In DNA form, the CDR3 reads TGCGCCAGCAGCCCGTCTGGACTAGCGCCGACTAATGAGCAGTTCTTC.

This chain joins TRBV6-1 and TRBJ1-4; D might be TRBD1 (5 bases). CDR1 and CDR2 from the germline V gene are MNHNS and SASEGT. This CDR3 is built from 14 residues. Trimming cost V 4 bases and J 5 bases, with 11 bases left between them. As DNA, the CDR3 is TGTGCCAGCAGTGTGGGGGGGGGAAATGAAAAACTGTTTTTT. It translates to CASSVGGGNEKLFF.

The chain links TRBV5-1 to TRBJ2-3; D is possibly TRBD1 (5 bases). This CDR3 has 15 residues. V was cut by 8 bases and J by 0 bases, with 16 bases left in between. Germline CDR1 SGHRS, CDR2 YFSETQ. DNA for the CDR3: TGCGCCAGTCAAACTACAGGTTCTAGCACAGATACGCAGTATTTT. Protein product: CASQTTGSSTDTQYF.

CDR3 protein: CASSDLVYGYTF. The CDR3 DNA follows: TGTGCCAGCAGTGATTTGGTCTATGGCTACACCTTC. The chain is built from TRBV25-1 and TRBJ1-2; D is undetermined. From germline, CDR1 is MGHDK and CDR2 SYGVNS. This CDR3 has 12 residues. The germline V and J ends were trimmed by 3 bases and 4 bases, with 6 bases remaining between them.

This clone was detected only a few times. The gene calls are TRBV5-1 and TRBJ1-4, with unresolved D. CDR1 and CDR2 (germline): SGHRS, YFSETQ. The CDR3 loop spans 15 amino acids. V was shortened by 2 bases and J by 0 bases, with 8 bases between the two germline ends. CDR3 residues: CASSFTGTTNEKLFF. CDR3 sequence (DNA): TGCGCCAGCAGCTTTACCGGGACAACTAATGAAAAACTGTTTTTT.